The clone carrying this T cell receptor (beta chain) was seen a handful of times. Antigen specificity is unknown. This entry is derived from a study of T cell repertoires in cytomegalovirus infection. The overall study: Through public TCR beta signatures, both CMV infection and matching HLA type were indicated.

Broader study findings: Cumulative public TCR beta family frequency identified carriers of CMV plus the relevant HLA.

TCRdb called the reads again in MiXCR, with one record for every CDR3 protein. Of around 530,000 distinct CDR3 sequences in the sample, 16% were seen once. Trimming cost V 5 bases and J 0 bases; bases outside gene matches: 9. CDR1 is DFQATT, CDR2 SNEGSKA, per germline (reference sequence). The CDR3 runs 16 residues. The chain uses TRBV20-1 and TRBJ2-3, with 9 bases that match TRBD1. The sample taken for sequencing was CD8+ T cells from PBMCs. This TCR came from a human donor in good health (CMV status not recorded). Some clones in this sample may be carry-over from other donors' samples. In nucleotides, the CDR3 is TGCAGTGCTCGGGACAGGGACGCCCCTAGCACAGATACGCAGTATTTT. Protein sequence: CSARDRDAPSTDTQYF.